The 21 T cell receptor beta chains below all came from one sample that was sequenced in a study of cytomegalovirus exposure and HLA in healthy donors. PCR involved 60 Vbeta and 13 Jbeta primers. Data came from immunoSEQ multiplex PCR; TCRdb stores just in-frame clones and leaves some out. The sample table sets out under 200,000 clones. What was sequenced was PBMCs. The receptors were gathered from a man aged 25 to 45 in good health and CMV-seronegative.

This sequence joins TRBV27 and TRBJ2-5, with 7 bases aligning to TRBD1. The CDR3 contains 14 residues. V dropped 6 bases and J dropped 5; count of bases not matched to a gene: 9. Germline loops: CDR1 MNHEY, CDR2 SMNVEV (reference sequence). The chain's CDR3 is CASRRQGVMETQYF. The CDR3 nucleotides read TGTGCCAGCAGGAGACAGGGCGTCATGGAGACCCAGTACTTC.

Written as DNA, the CDR3 is TGTGCCAGCAGACGACTAGCGGGGGGCGGGGATACGCAGTATTTT. This encodes CASRRLAGGGDTQYF. V and J are TRBV11-3 and TRBJ2-3, with 13 bases fitting TRBD2. Trimming took 6 bases from V and 6 from J; bases not matched to a gene: 6. This CDR3 has 15 residues. Germline V gives CDR1 SGHNT, CDR2 YENEEA.

As for this clone: The same CDR3 is also encoded by other DNA sequences in this sample. The chain carries TRBV7-6 and TRBJ1-2; D is uncertain. V was trimmed by 6 bases and J by 2 bases, leaving 10 bases between them. This CDR3 is 13 amino acids long. The germline CDR1 and CDR2 sequences are SGHVS and FNYEAQ. Here the CDR3 reads CASSLSSNYGYTF. The CDR3 DNA follows: TGTGCCAGCAGTCTAAGTTCCAACTATGGCTACACCTTC.

The V and J genes are TRBV7-7 and TRBJ2-2; D may be TRBD2 (6 bases). With 3 bases removed from V and 6 bases from J, the gap between germline ends came to 8 bases. Per germline, CDR1 SSHAT and CDR2 FNYEAQ (reference sequence). CDR3 length equals 13 residues. The CDR3 nucleotides read TGTGCCAGCAGCTTGGGGGGATCCGGGGAGCTGTTTTTT. Protein sequence: CASSLGGSGELFF.

This rearrangement joins TRBV10-3 to TRBJ1-1, with TRBD1 matching over 8 bases. CDR3 length equals 16 residues. The germline gives CDR1 ENHRY, CDR2 SYGVKD. V shed 3 bases and J 5 bases; nucleotides not matched to a gene: 11. The CDR3 spells CAISDSTQGAGTEAFF. CDR3 bases: TGTGCCATCAGTGACTCAACCCAGGGGGCAGGTACTGAAGCTTTCTTT.

The chain has TRBV19 and TRBJ1-5, with 8 positions matching TRBD1. CDR1 and CDR2 from the germline V gene are LNHDA and SQIVND (reference sequence). V shed 6 bases, J shed 7 bases, and the junction held 11 bases outside the gene matches. The length of the CDR3 is 15 residues. The CDR3 region is CASRPEAGGGQPQHF. CDR3 bases: TGTGCCAGTAGACCAGAGGCAGGGGGCGGGCAGCCCCAGCATTTT.

A note on this clone: Mismatch with germline at one junction end may stem from a read error. The chain couples TRBV11-1 to TRBJ1-1, with D maybe TRBD1 (6 bases). Germline assignment: CDR1 SGHAT and CDR2 FQDESV (reference sequence). The CDR3 sequence is 16 residues long. The CDR3 sequence is CVSSYHREGGYTEAFF. The CDR3, as DNA: TGTGTCAGCAGCTACCACAGGGAAGGGGGATACACTGAAGCTTTCTTT.

The V call is TRBV28, the J call TRBJ2-7, with 9 bases lining up with TRBD2. With V trimmed by 5 bases and J by 0 bases, 2 bases remained unmatched. CDR1 and CDR2 (germline): MDHEN, SYDVKM. The CDR3 loop spans 14 amino acids. In DNA, the CDR3 is TGTGCCAGCAGTGAGACTAGCGGCTCCTACGAGCAGTACTTC. Residues: CASSETSGSYEQYF.

V is TRBV2 and J is TRBJ2-1, with 7 bases lining up with TRBD1. The germline CDR1 and CDR2 sequences are SNHLY and FYNNEI. The junction had 3 bases not matched to a gene; V was cut back by 4 bases and J by 0 bases. The CDR3 sequence is 15 residues long. CDR3 amino acids: CASSGDSSSYNEQFF. The CDR3, as DNA: TGTGCCAGCAGTGGGGACAGCAGCTCCTACAATGAGCAGTTCTTC. Full variable domain (remainder filled in from reference TRBV2 and TRBJ2-1): EPEVTQTPSHQVTQMGQEVILRCVPISNHLYFYWYRQILGQKVEFLVSFYNNEISEKSEIFDDQFSVERPDGSNFTLKIRSTKLEDSAMYFCASSGDSSSYNEQFFGPGTRLTVL.

V is TRBV10-3 and J is TRBJ2-7; 10 positions agree with TRBD2. The CDR3 spans 15 residues. Germline V gene lookup returns CDR1 ENHRY and CDR2 SYGVKD. The junction had 5 bases not matched to a gene; V was cut back by 2 bases and J by 4 bases. The CDR3 spells CAISEEASGSYEQYF. The CDR3 DNA follows: TGTGCCATCAGTGAGGAGGCTAGCGGGAGTTACGAGCAGTACTTC.

The V gene is TRBV19, the J gene TRBJ1-1, with a weak D call TRBD1 (6 bases). Germline-derived CDR1 and CDR2 are LNHDA and SQIVND (reference sequence). This CDR3 contains 15 residues. V dropped 6 bases and J dropped 0 bases, with 14 bases sitting between them. CDR3 amino acids: CASSPQGDMNTEAFF. CDR3 nucleotides: TGTGCCAGTAGCCCACAGGGAGACATGAACACTGAAGCTTTCTTT.

The chain combines TRBV6-5 with TRBJ1-5; 7 nucleotides agree with TRBD1. The germline CDR1 and CDR2 sequences are MNHEY and SVGAGI. With 5 bases clipped from V and 6 bases from J, the junction kept 7 bases outside the gene matches. The CDR3 extends over 14 amino acids. CDR3 DNA sequence: TGTGCCAGCAGTGCAGGGGGTGGAGTTCAGCCCCAGCATTTT. Amino acids: CASSAGGGVQPQHF.

This chain joins TRBV7-2 and TRBJ2-3; 8 bases match TRBD2. CDR1 and CDR2 (germline): SGHTA, FQGNSA. The V segment lost 5 bases and the J segment 0 bases; nucleotides outside the gene matches: 4. The CDR3 sequence is 15 residues long. Here the CDR3 reads CASSPGLGSTDTQYF. The CDR3 DNA is TGTGCCAGCAGCCCGGGACTAGGGAGCACAGATACGCAGTATTTT. The full variable domain, with the rest looked up from reference TRBV7-2 and TRBJ2-3, is GAGVSQSPSNKVTEKGKDVELRCDPISGHTALYWYRQSLGQGLEFLIYFQGNSAPDKSGLPSDRFSAERTGGSVSTLTIQRTQQEDSAVYLCASSPGLGSTDTQYFGPGTRLTVL.

The chain employs TRBV15 and TRBJ2-7; 7 bases line up with TRBD2. This CDR3 is built from 16 residues. The V and J ends lost 0 bases and 0 bases, in that order; junction bases with no gene match: 5. Germline V gene sequence: CDR1 LNHNV, CDR2 YYDKDF (reference sequence). The CDR3 DNA follows: TGTGCCACCAGCAGAGATCGTGGGACTATCTCCTACGAGCAGTACTTC. Its translation: CATSRDRGTISYEQYF.

The chain combines TRBV2 with TRBJ2-1, with 10 bases that match TRBD2. Germline CDR1 is SNHLY and CDR2 is FYNNEI. J lost 3 bases, V lost 6 bases, and 2 bases had no gene match. The CDR3 totals 14 residues. The CDR3 sequence: CASRGLAIYNEQFF. In DNA form, the CDR3 reads TGTGCCAGCAGGGGACTAGCGATCTACAATGAGCAGTTCTTC.

This rearrangement joins TRBV28 to TRBJ1-2, with a weak D call TRBD1 (6 bases). Trimming removed 5 bases from V and 2 bases from J, with 12 bases in between. CDR3 length equals 14 residues. Per germline, CDR1 MDHEN and CDR2 SYDVKM. The CDR3 DNA reads TGTGCCAGCAGTCCCCCGGGGGGCAACTATGGCTACACCTTC. Its protein is CASSPPGGNYGYTF.

The rearrangement links TRBV10-3 to TRBJ2-5; tentatively, D is TRBD2 (5 bases). V was trimmed by 4 bases and J by 2 bases, leaving 11 bases between them. The germline V gene encodes CDR1 ENHRY and CDR2 SYGVKD. The CDR3 is 14 residues long. The CDR3 protein is CAISGRGKQETQYF. The CDR3 nucleotides read TGTGCCATCAGTGGCCGGGGTAAACAAGAGACCCAGTACTTC.

The chain carries TRBV5-6 and TRBJ2-2, with a weak D call TRBD2 (6 bases). Deletions cut 0 bases from V and 1 base from J, with 10 bases between. Germline-derived CDR1 and CDR2 are SGHDT and YYEEEE. The CDR3 has 16 amino acids. CDR3 sequence: CASSLGRGWNTGELFF. The DNA for the CDR3 is TGTGCCAGCAGCTTGGGGAGGGGCTGGAACACCGGGGAGCTGTTTTTT.

The chain carries TRBV11-2 and TRBJ2-7, with no clear D. The CDR3 spans 17 residues. In germline, CDR1 is SGHAT, CDR2 FQNNGV. The germline V and J ends were trimmed by 0 bases and 4 bases, with 19 bases remaining between them. CDR3 residues: CASSLDRGPSTSYEQYF. In DNA, the CDR3 is TGTGCCAGCAGCTTAGATCGTGGGCCTTCCACCTCATACGAGCAGTACTTC.

The gene calls are TRBV4-3 and TRBJ2-1; 7 bases agree with TRBD2. Germline loops: CDR1 LGHNA, CDR2 YSLEER. This CDR3 spans 15 amino acids. V dropped 0 bases and J dropped 10; count of bases not matched to a gene: 9. CDR3 DNA sequence: TGCGCCAGCAGCCAAGATCCCAGGGAGGGCTGGGAGCAGTTCTTC. Its translation: CASSQDPREGWEQFF.

The chain uses TRBV10-3 and TRBJ1-1; a weak D match, TRBD1 (6 bases). Trimming removed 6 bases from V and 1 base from J, with 15 bases in between. CDR1 ENHRY and CDR2 SYGVKD come from the germline V gene. CDR3 length equals 15 residues. CDR3 sequence: CAISPAGTTNTEAFF. CDR3 in DNA: TGTGCCATCAGCCCGGCCGGGACAACGAACACTGAAGCTTTCTTT.